The next 21 T cell receptor beta chains were all read from a single sample in a study of T cell changes during pregnancy in multiple sclerosis. Data came from immunoSEQ multiplex PCR; TCRdb stores just in-frame clones and leaves some out. The sample shows some 40,000 clones, approximately 94% of them seen only once. The source was peripheral blood, collected in the third trimester of pregnancy. These receptors were obtained from a female donor with multiple sclerosis, enrolled in a pregnancy study.

With regard to this clone: The same CDR3 also results from other DNA sequences found in this sample. The J gene is TRBJ1-5, the V gene TRBV6-5; D unclear. This CDR3 is built from 14 residues. V was clipped by 6 bases and J by 0 bases, with 9 bases between them. The germline V gene encodes CDR1 MNHEY and CDR2 SVGAGI. The CDR3 DNA is TGTGCCAGCAGCCGCGACAATAGCAATCAGCCCCAGCATTTT. This translates into CASSRDNSNQPQHF.

The chain employs TRBV6-1 and TRBJ2-7; 7 bases align to TRBD2. The CDR3 has 14 amino acids. Germline V gene data show CDR1 as MNHNS and CDR2 as SASEGT. The V gene end was trimmed by 7 bases and the J gene end by 0 bases; junction bases not matched to a gene: 6. The CDR3 nucleotides read TGTGCCAGCAAACCTAGCGGAAGCTCCTACGAGCAGTACTTC. As protein: CASKPSGSSYEQYF.

The chain couples TRBV7-2 to TRBJ2-2, with 9 bases that match TRBD2. Trimming took 1 base from V and 5 from J; bases not matched to a gene: 2. Germline V gives CDR1 SGHTA, CDR2 FQGNSA. This CDR3 is 15 amino acids long. In DNA form, the CDR3 reads TGTGCCAGCAGCTTAGATAGCGGGGGAACCGGGGAGCTGTTTTTT. It is translated as CASSLDSGGTGELFF.

This rearrangement joins TRBV5-1 to TRBJ2-7; D is perhaps TRBD2 (5 bases). The germline V gene has CDR1 SGHRS and CDR2 YFSETQ. Trimming cost V 4 bases and J 3 bases, with 11 bases left between them. This CDR3 spans 13 amino acids. CDR3 residues: CASSPQDFYEQYF. CDR3 coding DNA: TGCGCCAGCAGCCCTCAGGACTTCTACGAGCAGTACTTC.

This clone appeared a single time. This sequence joins TRBV2 and TRBJ2-5; TRBD2 agrees at 8 bases. V lost 6 bases, J lost 5 bases, and 8 bases stayed unmatched. This CDR3 has 14 residues. Germline assignment: CDR1 SNHLY and CDR2 FYNNEI. In DNA form, the CDR3 reads TGTGCCAGCAGGATCGGGGGGGCCTTCGAGACCCAGTACTTC. This encodes CASRIGGAFETQYF. Full variable domain (missing parts from reference TRBV2 and TRBJ2-5): EPEVTQTPSHQVTQMGQEVILRCVPISNHLYFYWYRQILGQKVEFLVSFYNNEISEKSEIFDDQFSVERPDGSNFTLKIRSTKLEDSAMYFCASRIGGAFETQYFGPGTRLLVL.

The table lists this clone with a count of one. The J gene is TRBJ1-3, the V gene TRBV5-1, with no clear D. This CDR3 has 15 amino acids. Germline values: CDR1 SGHRS, CDR2 YFSETQ. V was clipped by 2 bases and J by 3 bases, with 12 bases between them. Here the CDR3 reads CASSFDTTHGNTIYF. DNA of the CDR3: TGCGCCAGCAGCTTTGACACCACTCATGGAAACACCATATATTTT.

The V and J genes are TRBV4-1 and TRBJ2-7; TRBD1 agrees at 9 bases. Per germline, CDR1 MGHRA and CDR2 YSYEKL. The V and J ends lost 4 bases and 3 bases, in that order; junction bases with no gene match: 4. This CDR3 is 14 amino acids long. The CDR3 here is CASSLRDRVYEQYF. Written as DNA, the CDR3 is TGCGCCAGCAGCCTCCGGGACAGGGTCTACGAGCAGTACTTC.

The chain recombines TRBV28 with TRBJ1-3, with 7 bases matching TRBD1. Germline V gives CDR1 MDHEN, CDR2 SYDVKM. The ends lost 5 bases at V and 1 base at J; junction bases unmatched: 8. This CDR3 region has 16 residues. The CDR3 sequence: CASSADRVKSGNTIYF. The CDR3 DNA sequence: TGTGCCAGCAGTGCCGACAGGGTAAAGTCTGGAAACACCATATATTTT.

This clone showed up just once. The rearrangement links TRBV18 to TRBJ1-2; D is possibly TRBD1 (6 bases). This CDR3 region has 14 residues. Trimming took 5 bases from V and 1 from J, leaving 11 bases between them. Germline CDR1 reads KGHSH; CDR2 reads LQKENI. For the CDR3, the DNA is TGTGCCAGCTCATCGGTACAGGGTAACTATGGCTACACCTTC. Translation: CASSSVQGNYGYTF.

V and J are TRBV15 and TRBJ1-1, with unresolved D. This CDR3 comprises 15 residues. Looked up from germline, CDR1 is LNHNV and CDR2 is YYDKDF (reference sequence). The V and J ends lost 4 bases and 1 base respectively, with 13 bases between them. The CDR3 reads CATSIPRAPNTEAFF. The CDR3, as DNA: TGTGCCACCAGCATTCCGAGGGCCCCGAACACTGAAGCTTTCTTT.

The rearrangement uses TRBV4-2 and TRBJ1-1; D is possibly TRBD1 (5 bases). This CDR3 spans 14 amino acids. Trimming cost V 0 bases and J 4 bases, with 9 bases left between them. Germline V gives CDR1 LGHNA, CDR2 YNFKEQ. CDR3 in amino acids: CASSQEGEGTEAFF. The CDR3 nucleotides read TGTGCCAGCAGCCAAGAAGGGGAAGGCACTGAAGCTTTCTTT.

The gene calls are TRBV7-9 and TRBJ2-7; 7 bases line up with TRBD1. The germline V gene has CDR1 SEHNR and CDR2 FQNEAQ (reference sequence). The CDR3 is 14 amino acids. Unmatched junction bases numbered 9, after V lost 8 bases and J lost 2 bases. The CDR3, as DNA: TGTGCCAGCGCTTGGGGACAGAGGCCCTACGAGCAGTACTTC. Protein sequence: CASAWGQRPYEQYF.

This chain uses TRBV20-1 with TRBJ1-1; D unclear. Trimming removed 3 bases at V and 11 bases at J, with 13 bases between. The CDR3 has 11 residues. Germline lookup yields CDR1 DFQATT and CDR2 SNEGSKA (reference sequence). This CDR3 is CSASKAIAAFF. The CDR3 DNA follows: TGCAGTGCTAGTAAGGCAATAGCTGCTTTCTTT.

The chain has TRBV7-3 and TRBJ1-4; the match to TRBD1 covers 7 bases. This CDR3 region has 17 residues. CDR1 is SGHTA, CDR2 FQGTGA, per germline. Losses at the gene ends were 2 bases for V and 2 bases for J; bases not matched to a gene: 8. The CDR3, as DNA: TGTGCCAGCAGCTTACACACACCGGGACAGACTAATGAAAAACTGTTTTTT. It is translated as CASSLHTPGQTNEKLFF.

The chain links TRBV7-9 to TRBJ2-1; 11 bases are shared with TRBD2. CDR1 and CDR2 (germline): SEHNR, FQNEAQ (reference sequence). The CDR3 consists of 14 residues. V gave up 5 bases and J gave up 6 bases; unmatched junction bases: 3. The CDR3: CASSLSGGANEQFF. CDR3 bases: TGTGCCAGCAGCCTTAGCGGGGGGGCCAATGAGCAGTTCTTC.

The chain joins TRBV19 to TRBJ1-5; D is unresolved. V lost 1 base, J lost 2 bases, and 9 bases lay in between. Germline V gives CDR1 LNHDA, CDR2 SQIVND (reference sequence). CDR3 size: 15 residues. The CDR3 is CASSIVQAGNQPQHF. The CDR3 DNA reads TGTGCCAGTAGTATAGTTCAGGCCGGCAATCAGCCCCAGCATTTT.

The genes are TRBV9 and TRBJ2-1; the D gene is possibly TRBD1 (6 bases). Trimming removed 0 bases at V and 0 bases at J, with 10 bases between. CDR1 is SGDLS, CDR2 YYNGEE, per germline. The CDR3 sequence is 16 residues long. The CDR3 loop is CASSVAGASSYNEQFF. In DNA, the CDR3 is TGTGCCAGCAGCGTAGCAGGGGCCAGCTCCTACAATGAGCAGTTCTTC. The full variable domain, with the rest looked up from reference TRBV9 and TRBJ2-1, is DSGVTQTPKHLITATGQRVTLRCSPRSGDLSVYWYQQSLDQGLQFLIQYYNGEERAKGNILERFSAQQFPDLHSELNLSSLELGDSALYFCASSVAGASSYNEQFFGPGTRLTVL.

The chain employs TRBV11-2 and TRBJ2-2; 8 bases map to TRBD2. V was pared by 7 bases and J by 0 bases, with 1 base of the junction left unmatched. The CDR3 is made up of 14 amino acids. Looked up from germline, CDR1 is SGHAT and CDR2 is FQNNGV. The DNA of the CDR3 is TGTGCCAGCATGGGACTAGCGAACACCGGGGAGCTGTTTTTT. This codes for CASMGLANTGELFF.

The rearrangement joins TRBV6-1 to TRBJ1-4; D possibly corresponds to TRBD1 (5 bases). The CDR3 has 14 amino acids. V lost 6 bases to trimming and J lost 6 bases, with 14 bases between them. The germline V gene encodes CDR1 MNHNS and CDR2 SASEGT. For the CDR3, the DNA is TGTGCCAGCAGCCGGACACCCAGGGATGAAAAACTGTTTTTT. Protein product: CASSRTPRDEKLFF.

This chain links TRBV9 with TRBJ2-7; TRBD2 is a possible D gene (6 bases). The V and J ends lost 3 bases and 0 bases respectively, with 16 bases between them. The CDR3 spans 16 residues. Germline values: CDR1 SGDLS, CDR2 YYNGEE. The CDR3 loop reads CASSGAGTLASYEQYF. CDR3 in DNA: TGTGCCAGCAGCGGAGCCGGGACTCTCGCCTCCTACGAGCAGTACTTC. The whole variable domain, filled in from reference TRBV9 and TRBJ2-7, reads DSGVTQTPKHLITATGQRVTLRCSPRSGDLSVYWYQQSLDQGLQFLIQYYNGEERAKGNILERFSAQQFPDLHSELNLSSLELGDSALYFCASSGAGTLASYEQYFGPGTRLTVT.

About this clone itself: The same CDR3 is also encoded by other DNA sequences in this sample. The chain couples TRBV5-1 to TRBJ2-1; 10 bases are shared with TRBD2. Trimming removed 1 base from V and 7 bases from J; junction bases left unmatched: 2. This CDR3 region has 14 residues. The germline CDR1 and CDR2 sequences are SGHRS and YFSETQ. The DNA of the CDR3 is TGCGCCAGCAGCTTGCCTAGCGGGAGAAATGAGCAGTTCTTC. It specifies CASSLPSGRNEQFF. Supplemented by reference TRBV5-1 and TRBJ2-1, the full variable domain reads KAGVTQTPRYLIKTRGQQVTLSCSPISGHRSVSWYQQTPGQGLQFLFEYFSETQRNKGNFPGRFSGRQFSNSRSEMNVSTLELGDSALYLCASSLPSGRNEQFFGPGTRLTVL.